The 10 T cell receptor beta chains below were found in one sample sequenced in a study of Ad26.COV2.S vaccination and SARS-CoV-2 variants. TCRdb keeps only in-frame clones here, not all; method: immunoSEQ multiplex PCR. Of about 350,000 clones listed, 85% to 90% were seen once; the top ten hold around 4.5%. Noted treatment: 15 to 20 received Ad26.COV2.S at low or high dose, single or two shots; 5 received placebo; per-sample allocation not given. The samples were gathered on day 63 after the first injection of vaccine or placebo. The sequencing used peripheral blood, collected in a trial of Ad26.COV2.S vaccine versus placebo. These TCRs come from a person between 18 and 60 years old who received the Ad26.COV2.S COVID-19 vaccine or a placebo.

The chain employs TRBV3-1 (or the pseudogene TRBV3-2) and TRBJ2-5; 9 bases are shared with TRBD1. The CDR3 contains 16 residues. V shed 0 bases and J 3 bases; nucleotides not matched to a gene: 5. In germline, CDR1 is LGHDT, CDR2 YNNKEL (reference sequence). The CDR3, as DNA: TGTGCCAGCAGCCAAGAAGACAGGGGGTGGGAAGAGACCCAGTACTTC. Translating gives CASSQEDRGWEETQYF.

This clone was seen a single time. This chain connects TRBV18 to TRBJ1-5; no reliable D call. Germline V gene lookup returns CDR1 KGHSH and CDR2 LQKENI. The V and J ends lost 1 base and 0 bases respectively, with 7 bases between them. The CDR3 has 15 amino acids. The CDR3 DNA reads as TGTGCCAGCTCACCACAGGGAAATAGCAATCAGCCCCAGCATTTT. Protein sequence: CASSPQGNSNQPQHF.

V is TRBV19 and J is TRBJ2-3; TRBD2 might be the D (5 bases). The CDR3 loop spans 16 amino acids. The V gene's germline CDR1 is LNHDA and CDR2 SQIVND (reference sequence). V was pared by 4 bases and J by 0 bases, with 14 bases between. CDR3 in amino acids: CASSSPVGSSTDTQYF. The DNA for the CDR3 is TGTGCCAGTAGTAGCCCAGTAGGGAGTAGCACAGATACGCAGTATTTT.

V gene TRBV3-1 (or the pseudogene TRBV3-2) combines with J gene TRBJ2-6, with D possibly TRBD2 on 5 matching bases. The CDR3 sequence is 17 residues long. With 1 base removed from V and 0 bases from J, the gap between germline ends came to 10 bases. CDR1 and CDR2 (germline): LGHDT, YNNKEL (reference sequence). The CDR3 nucleotides are TGTGCCAGCAGCCAAGTAGGACTCTTCTCTGGGGCCAACGTCCTGACTTTC. This codes for CASSQVGLFSGANVLTF.

This clone came up a few times. V and J are TRBV27 and TRBJ1-6; the D is unclear. Trimming removed 1 base from V and 6 bases from J, with 10 bases in between. The CDR3 runs to 15 residues. Germline V lookup: CDR1 MNHEY, CDR2 SMNVEV (reference sequence). The CDR3 DNA sequence: TGTGCCAGCAGTTTATATCGTCACAGTAATTCACCCCTCCACTTT. The encoded protein is CASSLYRHSNSPLHF.

The chain recombines TRBV5-6 with TRBJ2-7; the match to TRBD1 covers 8 bases. The V gene end was trimmed by 3 bases and the J gene end by 7 bases; junction bases not matched to a gene: 3. Germline CDR1 SGHDT, CDR2 YYEEEE. The CDR3 sequence is 12 residues long. CDR3 in DNA: TGTGCCAGCAGCTCCCAGGGGGCAGAGCAGTACTTC. Its protein is CASSSQGAEQYF. The full variable domain, rest sourced from reference TRBV5-6 and TRBJ2-7, is DAGVTQSPTHLIKTRGQQVTLRCSPKSGHDTVSWYQQALGQGPQFIFQYYEEEERQRGNFPDRFSGHQFPNYSSELNVNALLLGDSALYLCASSSQGAEQYFGPGTRLTVT.

In regard to this clone: Other DNA sequences from this sample encode an identical CDR3 as well. In DNA form, the CDR3 reads TGTGCCAGCAGCGTGGGGTTACAAGAGACCCAGTACTTC. Its protein product is CASSVGLQETQYF. The gene calls are TRBV9 and TRBJ2-5; D gene ambiguous. Germline lookup yields CDR1 SGDLS and CDR2 YYNGEE. V was shortened by 2 bases and J by 2 bases, with 7 bases between the two germline ends. The CDR3 consists of 13 residues. Looking up the rest from reference TRBV9 and TRBJ2-5 gives the full variable domain: DSGVTQTPKHLITATGQRVTLRCSPRSGDLSVYWYQQSLDQGLQFLIQYYNGEERAKGNILERFSAQQFPDLHSELNLSSLELGDSALYFCASSVGLQETQYFGPGTRLLVL.

The chain carries TRBV2 and TRBJ1-4; 11 positions match TRBD1. Trimming cost V 5 bases and J 7 bases; bases outside gene matches: 15. The CDR3 is made up of 18 amino acids. Germline V gene sequence: CDR1 SNHLY, CDR2 FYNNEI. CDR3 amino acids: CASSRPGQGALLGEKLFF. The CDR3 nucleotides read TGTGCCAGCAGTAGGCCCGGACAGGGGGCCCTTCTTGGTGAAAAACTGTTTTTT.

V gene TRBV7-9 combines with J gene TRBJ2-3; possibly TRBD1 or TRBD2 for D (5 bases each). V was trimmed by 2 bases and J by 4 bases, leaving 19 bases between them. CDR1 and CDR2 from the germline V gene are SEHNR and FQNEAQ (reference sequence). The CDR3 is made up of 17 amino acids. As DNA, the CDR3 is TGTGCCAGCAGCTTACTCGGGGACGGTACCTTGGCAGATACGCAGTATTTT. It encodes CASSLLGDGTLADTQYF.

This chain connects TRBV6-4 to TRBJ1-1; D is unresolved. The CDR3 extends over 13 amino acids. The V and J ends lost 6 bases and 2 bases respectively, with 10 bases between them. Germline V gene sequence: CDR1 MRHNA, CDR2 SNTAGT. In DNA, the CDR3 is TGTGCCAGCAGAAACCGGGAAAACACTGAAGCTTTCTTT. This translates into CASRNRENTEAFF.